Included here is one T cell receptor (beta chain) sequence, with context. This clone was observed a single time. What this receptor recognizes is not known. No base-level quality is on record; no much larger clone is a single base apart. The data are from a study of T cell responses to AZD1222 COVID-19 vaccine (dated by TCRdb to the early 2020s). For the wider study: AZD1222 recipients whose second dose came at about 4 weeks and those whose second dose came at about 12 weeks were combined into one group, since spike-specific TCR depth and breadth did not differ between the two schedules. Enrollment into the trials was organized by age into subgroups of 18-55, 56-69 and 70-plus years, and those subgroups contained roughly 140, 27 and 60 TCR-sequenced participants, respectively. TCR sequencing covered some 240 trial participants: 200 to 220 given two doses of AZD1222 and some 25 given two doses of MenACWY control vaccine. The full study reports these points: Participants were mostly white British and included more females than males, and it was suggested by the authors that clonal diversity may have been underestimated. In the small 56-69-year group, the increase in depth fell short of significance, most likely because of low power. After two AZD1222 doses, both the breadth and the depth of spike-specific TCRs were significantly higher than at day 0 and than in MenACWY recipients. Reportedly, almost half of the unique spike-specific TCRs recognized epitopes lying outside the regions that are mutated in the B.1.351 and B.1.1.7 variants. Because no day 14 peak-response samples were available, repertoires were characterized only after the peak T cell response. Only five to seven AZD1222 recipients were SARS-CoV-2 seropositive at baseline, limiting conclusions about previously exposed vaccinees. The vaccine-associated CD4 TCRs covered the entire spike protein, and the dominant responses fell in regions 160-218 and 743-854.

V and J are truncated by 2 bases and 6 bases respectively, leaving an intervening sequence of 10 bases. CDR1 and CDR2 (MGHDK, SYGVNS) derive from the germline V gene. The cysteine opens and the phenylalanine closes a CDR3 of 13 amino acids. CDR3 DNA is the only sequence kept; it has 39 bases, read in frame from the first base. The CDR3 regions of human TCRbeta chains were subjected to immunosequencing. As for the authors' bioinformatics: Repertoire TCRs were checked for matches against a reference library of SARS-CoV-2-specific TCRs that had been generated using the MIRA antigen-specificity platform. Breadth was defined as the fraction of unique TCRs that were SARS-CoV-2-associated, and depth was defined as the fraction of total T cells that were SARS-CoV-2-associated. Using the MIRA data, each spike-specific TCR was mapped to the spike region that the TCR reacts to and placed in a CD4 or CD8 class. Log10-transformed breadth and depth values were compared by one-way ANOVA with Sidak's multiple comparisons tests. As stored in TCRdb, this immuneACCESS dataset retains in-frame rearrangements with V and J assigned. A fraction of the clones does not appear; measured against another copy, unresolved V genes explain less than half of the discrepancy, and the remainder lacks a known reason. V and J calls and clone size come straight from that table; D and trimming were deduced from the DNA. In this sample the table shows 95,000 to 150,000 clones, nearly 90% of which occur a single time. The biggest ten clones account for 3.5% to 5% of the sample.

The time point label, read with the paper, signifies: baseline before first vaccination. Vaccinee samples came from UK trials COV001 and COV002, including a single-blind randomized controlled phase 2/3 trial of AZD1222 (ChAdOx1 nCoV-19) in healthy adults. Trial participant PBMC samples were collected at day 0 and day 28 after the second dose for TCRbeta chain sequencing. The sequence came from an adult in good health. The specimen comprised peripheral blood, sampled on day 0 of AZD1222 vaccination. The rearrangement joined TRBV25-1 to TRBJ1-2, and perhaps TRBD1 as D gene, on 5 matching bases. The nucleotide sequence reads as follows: TGTGCCAGCAGTGAAGGGACCGTAAATGGCTACACCTTC. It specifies CASSEGTVNGYTF.